Below, one TCR beta chain is given with its context. The V gene end was trimmed by 6 bases and the J gene end by 4 bases; junction bases not matched to a gene: 6. Germline loops: CDR1 MNHEY, CDR2 SVGAGI. The CDR3 is 14 amino acids. Sequenced by immunoSEQ multiplex PCR; TCRdb stores in-frame clones only, minus some. In the table there are about 400,000 clones, more than 70% of which are singletons. The source of the sample is a study of blood T cell repertoires in COVID-19. Study overall: Sample material is recorded as cDNA or gDNA derived from T cells, B-cell-depleted T cells, or PBMCs.

V is TRBV6-5 and J is TRBJ1-3, with TRBD1 matching 7 bases. The specimen sequenced was PBMCs or T cells enriched from blood (not recorded which). This clonotype was obtained from a man between 40 and 49 years old in a cohort exposed to, infected with or recovered from COVID-19 (not recorded which). Here the CDR3 reads CASSRTGVGNTIYF. The DNA for the CDR3 is TGTGCCAGCAGCCGCACAGGGGTAGGAAACACCATATATTTT.